The 16 T cell receptor beta chains listed next were all sequenced from one sample in a study of T cell responses to AZD1222 COVID-19 vaccine. Sequenced by immunoSEQ multiplex PCR; TCRdb stores in-frame clones only, minus some. The sample includes some 140,000 clones, approximately 90% of them seen just once. The specimen was peripheral blood, collected on day 0 of AZD1222 vaccination. The receptors originated from an adult in good health.

The CDR3 DNA sequence: TGTGCCAGAATTCCCAAAATTACCGGAAGCACAGATACGCAGTATTTT. Encoded protein: CARIPKITGSTDTQYF. V usage is TRBV7-5 and J usage is TRBJ2-3. TRBV7-5 is termed a pseudogene. The CDR3 length is 16 residues.

The chain recombines TRBV5-5 with TRBJ1-5; perhaps TRBD1 as D (6 bases). The V and J ends lost 3 bases and 1 base respectively, with 11 bases between them. The CDR3 sequence is 15 residues long. CDR1 is SGHKS and CDR2 is YYEKEE in the germline V gene (reference sequence). CDR3 DNA sequence: TGTGCCAGCAGCTCCGGGACAACGAGCAATCAGCCCCAGCATTTT. Amino acid sequence: CASSSGTTSNQPQHF.

The chain carries TRBV5-4 and TRBJ1-1; D is undetermined. CDR3 length equals 12 residues. CDR1 and CDR2 from the germline V gene are SGHNT and YYREEE (reference sequence). Trimming removed 1 base from V and 5 bases from J, with 6 bases in between. CDR3 region: CASSLRGTEAFF. Here the CDR3 DNA reads TGTGCCAGCAGCTTGCGTGGGACTGAAGCTTTCTTT. Combining the CDR3 with reference TRBV5-4 and TRBJ1-1 gives the whole variable domain ETGVTQSPTHLIKTRGQQVTLRCSSQSGHNTVSWYQQALGQGPQFIFQYYREEENGRGNFPPRFSGLQFPNYSSELNVNALELDDSALYLCASSLRGTEAFFGQGTRLTVV.

This clone qualifies as medium-sized. This sequence joins TRBV11-2 and TRBJ2-7; D gene unclear. The ends were cut back, 0 bases at V and 0 bases at J, with 12 bases in the middle. CDR3 length equals 16 residues. Per the germline V gene, CDR1 is SGHAT and CDR2 is FQNNGV. The CDR3 sequence: CASSLEGVSYSYEQYF. The CDR3 DNA is TGTGCCAGCAGCTTAGAAGGAGTCAGCTACTCCTACGAGCAGTACTTC.

The V call is TRBV12-5, the J call TRBJ2-7, with D unclear. The V gene lost 6 bases and the J gene lost 3 bases, with 12 bases spanning the gap. The CDR3 has 13 residues. Germline V CDR1 and CDR2: LGHNT, FRNRAP. This CDR3 reads CASGYSYVYEQYF. The CDR3 region has the DNA TGTGCTAGTGGCTACTCTTATGTCTACGAGCAGTACTTC.

The chain couples TRBV19 to TRBJ1-3; D uncertain. Trimming took 6 bases from V and 1 from J, leaving 13 bases between them. Germline CDR1 LNHDA, CDR2 SQIVND (reference sequence). The CDR3 extends over 15 amino acids. The CDR3 protein is CASRRRVGSGNTIYF. CDR3 in DNA: TGTGCCAGTAGGAGAAGAGTGGGTTCTGGAAACACCATATATTTT.

The gene calls are TRBV9 and TRBJ2-2, with D possibly matching TRBD2 (6 bases). The CDR3 has 15 residues. The V gene lost 2 bases and the J gene lost 2 bases, with 10 bases spanning the gap. Germline CDR1 and CDR2: SGDLS and YYNGEE. Here the CDR3 DNA reads TGTGCCAGCAGCGTTCTAGCGCTTAACACCGGGGAGCTGTTTTTT. This codes for CASSVLALNTGELFF.

CDR3 amino acids: CASGNDRGLVQPQHF. In DNA form, the CDR3 reads TGTGCTAGTGGTAATGACAGGGGGCTGGTTCAGCCCCAGCATTTT. This chain links TRBV12-5 with TRBJ1-5, with 10 bases matching TRBD1. After removal of 5 bases from V and 6 bases from J, the junction contained 7 bases not matched to a gene. The CDR3 is 15 amino acids. From germline, CDR1 is LGHNT and CDR2 FRNRAP.

This rearrangement joins TRBV20-1 to TRBJ2-1; D possibly corresponds to TRBD1 (5 bases). Trimming stripped 1 base from V and 9 bases from J, with 7 bases between. Looked up from germline, CDR1 is DFQATT and CDR2 is SNEGSKA (reference sequence). The CDR3 totals 11 residues. In nucleotides, the CDR3 is TGCAGTGCTAGAGGTAGGGGTGAGCAGTTCTTC. Amino acids: CSARGRGEQFF.

This chain connects TRBV7-7 to TRBJ2-2, with 9 bases identical to TRBD1. J was trimmed by 9 bases and V by 5 bases; bases with no gene match: 1. The V gene's germline CDR1 is SSHAT and CDR2 FNYEAQ (reference sequence). The CDR3 spans 12 residues. CDR3 bases: TGTGCCAGCAGCGGACAGGGGCGGGAGCTGTTTTTT. It encodes CASSGQGRELFF.

The chain has TRBV15 and TRBJ1-4, with unresolved D. The CDR3 length is 15 residues. CDR1 and CDR2 (germline): LNHNV, YYDKDF (reference sequence). V was pared by 3 bases and J by 3 bases, with 11 bases between. CDR3 DNA sequence: TGTGCCACCAGCAGCCGGGTGACGGCTAATGAAAAACTGTTTTTT. Its protein product is CATSSRVTANEKLFF.

V gene TRBV19 combines with J gene TRBJ1-2, with 10 positions matching TRBD1. Trimming took 2 bases from V and 0 from J; bases not matched to a gene: 3. Germline values: CDR1 LNHDA, CDR2 SQIVND (reference sequence). The CDR3 totals 16 residues. The CDR3 here is CASSISGTGANYGYTF. The DNA for the CDR3 is TGTGCCAGTAGTATATCGGGGACAGGGGCTAACTATGGCTACACCTTC.

CDR3 protein: CASSAFIQGAEQFF. In nucleotides, the CDR3 is TGTGCCAGCAGTGCCTTCATACAGGGGGCTGAGCAGTTCTTC. The chain carries TRBV27 and TRBJ2-1; 9 bases map to TRBD1. From germline, CDR1 is MNHEY and CDR2 SMNVEV (reference sequence). V was clipped by 5 bases and J by 9 bases; unmatched bases: 8. CDR3 length: 14 residues.

The genes are TRBV4-1 and TRBJ2-2; 7 nucleotides line up with TRBD1. From germline, CDR1 is MGHRA and CDR2 YSYEKL. CDR3 length: 15 residues. After removal of 1 base from V and 2 bases from J, the junction contained 1 base not matched to a gene. The CDR3 DNA is TGCGCCAGCAGCCAAGGGACAGGTAACACCGGGGAGCTGTTTTTT. This encodes CASSQGTGNTGELFF.

V is TRBV7-6 and J is TRBJ2-1, with 14 bases identical to TRBD2. The CDR3 is 16 residues long. Germline CDR1 is SGHVS and CDR2 is FNYEAQ. Trimming took 5 bases from V and 9 from J; bases not matched to a gene: 9. This CDR3 is CASSPGTSGSLVEQFF. In DNA, the CDR3 is TGTGCCAGCAGCCCCGGGACTAGCGGGAGTTTGGTTGAGCAGTTCTTC.

As for this clone: In the same sample, other DNA sequences code for this CDR3. The chain uses TRBV7-2 and TRBJ1-5; 8 bases fit TRBD1. Germline V lookup: CDR1 SGHTA, CDR2 FQGNSA. The CDR3 extends over 15 amino acids. The V gene end was trimmed by 1 base and the J gene end by 3 bases; junction bases not matched to a gene: 2. CDR3 sequence reads: CASSLGQGANQPQHF. The CDR3 DNA is TGTGCCAGCAGCTTAGGGCAGGGGGCCAATCAGCCCCAGCATTTT. Supplemented by reference TRBV7-2 and TRBJ1-5, the full variable domain reads GAGVSQSPSNKVTEKGKDVELRCDPISGHTALYWYRQSLGQGLEFLIYFQGNSAPDKSGLPSDRFSAERTGGSVSTLTIQRTQQEDSAVYLCASSLGQGANQPQHFGDGTRLSIL.